What follows is one T cell receptor (beta chain) and its context. What it recognizes is unknown. After removal of 6 bases from V and 1 base from J, the junction contained 14 bases not matched to a gene. Looked up from germline, CDR1 is WSHSY and CDR2 is SAAADI. This CDR3 has 17 residues. Described time point: after dendritic cell vaccination, including at tumor progression/relapse. Fresh-frozen tumor tissue and more than two years of survival data were available for all. Assay used: immunoSEQ multiplex PCR; TCRdb lists only in-frame clones, some missing. Of 72,000 or so clones listed, roughly 87% are singletons. This sample is drawn from a study of glioma-infiltrating T cells after dendritic cell vaccination. Looking at the study overall: Dendritic cell vaccination trial patients had either newly diagnosed or recurrent glioblastoma. Dendritic cell vaccine was injected intradermally three times, biweekly. Study-level results: TCR clonality showed no direct relationship with survival.

The TCR sequence derives from a human donor with glioblastoma. The V and J genes are TRBV10-2 and TRBJ1-1, with 7 bases aligning to TRBD1. This specimen consisted of blood, obtained after dendritic cell vaccination. This CDR3 reads CASSPAGTAIPNTEAFF. The CDR3, as DNA: TGCGCCAGCAGCCCAGCCGGGACAGCAATCCCGAACACTGAAGCTTTCTTT.